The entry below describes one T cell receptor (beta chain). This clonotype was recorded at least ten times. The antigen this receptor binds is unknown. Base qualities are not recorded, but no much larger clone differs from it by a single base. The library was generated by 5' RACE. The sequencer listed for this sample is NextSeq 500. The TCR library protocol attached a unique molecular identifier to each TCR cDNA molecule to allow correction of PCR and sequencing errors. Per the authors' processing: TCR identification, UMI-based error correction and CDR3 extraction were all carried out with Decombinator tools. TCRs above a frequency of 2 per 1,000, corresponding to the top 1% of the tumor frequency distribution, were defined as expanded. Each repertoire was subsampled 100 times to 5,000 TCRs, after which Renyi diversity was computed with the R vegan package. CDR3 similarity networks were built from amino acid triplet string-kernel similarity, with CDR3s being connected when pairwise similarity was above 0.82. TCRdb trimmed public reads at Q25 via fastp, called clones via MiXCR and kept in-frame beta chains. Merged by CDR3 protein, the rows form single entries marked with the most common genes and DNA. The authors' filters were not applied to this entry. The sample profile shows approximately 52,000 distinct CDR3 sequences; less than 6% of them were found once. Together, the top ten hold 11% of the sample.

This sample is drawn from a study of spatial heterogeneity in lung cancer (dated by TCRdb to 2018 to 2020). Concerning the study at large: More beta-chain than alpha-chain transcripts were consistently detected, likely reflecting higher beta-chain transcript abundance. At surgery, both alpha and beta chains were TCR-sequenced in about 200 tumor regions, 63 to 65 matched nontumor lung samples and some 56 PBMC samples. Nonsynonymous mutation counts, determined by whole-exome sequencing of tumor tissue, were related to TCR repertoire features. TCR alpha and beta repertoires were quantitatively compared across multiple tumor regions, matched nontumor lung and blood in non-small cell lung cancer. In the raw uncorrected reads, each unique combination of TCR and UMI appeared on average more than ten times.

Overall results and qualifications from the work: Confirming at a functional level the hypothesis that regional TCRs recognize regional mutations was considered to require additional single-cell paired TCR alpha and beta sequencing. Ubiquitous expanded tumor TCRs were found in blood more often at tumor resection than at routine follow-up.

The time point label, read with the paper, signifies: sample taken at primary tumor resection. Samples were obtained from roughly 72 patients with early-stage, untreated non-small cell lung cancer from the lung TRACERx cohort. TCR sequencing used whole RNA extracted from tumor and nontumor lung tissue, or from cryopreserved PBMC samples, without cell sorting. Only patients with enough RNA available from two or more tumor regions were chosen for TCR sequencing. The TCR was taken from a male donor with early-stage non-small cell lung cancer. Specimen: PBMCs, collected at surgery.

The CDR3 in this case is CSVEDLQGYTF. The DNA is TGCAGCGTTGAAGATCTTCAAGGCTACACCTTC. The chain joins TRBV29-1 to TRBJ1-2; no D gene call is confident. V is reduced by 0 bases and J by 8 bases, leaving a spacing of 7 bases between them. Including the terminal cysteine and phenylalanine, the CDR3 comprises 11 residues. Only the CDR3 region is kept as DNA, spanning 33 bases read in frame from base 1. In the germline V gene, CDR1 corresponds to SQVTM and CDR2 to ANQGSEA.